The rows below give T cell receptor beta chains drawn from one sample of a study of T cell responses to AZD1222 COVID-19 vaccine. Data came from immunoSEQ multiplex PCR; TCRdb stores just in-frame clones and leaves some out. The data hold 200,000 to 250,000 clones, with 85% to 95% observed a single time. Sample: peripheral blood, taken on day 0 of MenACWY control vaccination. These receptors were collected from an adult in good health. The CDR3 runs from the conserved cysteine through the conserved F or W. D genes are given only for firm matches.

D gene,V gene,J gene,CDR3 protein
TRBD2,TRBV11-2,TRBJ2-3,CASSRTSGGSTDTQYF
TRBD1,TRBV7-9,TRBJ2-1,CASSLGTGYNEQFF
-,TRBV6-1,TRBJ2-6,CASSDLPSGANVLTF
-,TRBV6-5,TRBJ1-2,CASMGDRGYGYTF
TRBD2,TRBV11-2,TRBJ2-7,CASSARTSGGGYEQYF
-,TRBV20-1,TRBJ1-2,CSARDSYGYTF
-,TRBV28,TRBJ1-5,CASLEGYQPQHF
-,TRBV12-3/TRBV12-4,TRBJ1-2,CASRSGMDYGYTF
-,TRBV15,TRBJ1-2,CATSTIRDYGYTF
TRBD1,TRBV27,TRBJ2-7,CASSLFGTGLSEQYF
TRBD1,TRBV29-1,TRBJ1-2,CSVALGTGVRYTF
-,TRBV6-1,TRBJ1-1,CASSELGAFF
-,TRBV29-1,TRBJ1-2,CSVEEIDNYGYTF
TRBD1,TRBV4-1,TRBJ1-2,CASSQDGDSYGYTF
-,TRBV5-4,TRBJ1-2,CASSPTTGLQHGYTF
-,TRBV12-5,TRBJ2-5,CARILPETQYF
-,TRBV19,TRBJ1-4,CASSIGGSTNEKLFF
TRBD2,TRBV10-2,TRBJ2-5,CASSGASGGYQETQYF
-,TRBV7-9,TRBJ1-2,CASSVSGGRDYGYTF
-,TRBV12-3/TRBV12-4,TRBJ1-3,CAQDRGYGNTIYF
-,TRBV7-9,TRBJ1-6,CASSLAPTGGHSPLHF
-,TRBV23-1,TRBJ1-3,CASSQSESVSGNTIYF
TRBD1,TRBV7-8,TRBJ1-1,CASTPGDRPNTEAFF
-,TRBV18,TRBJ1-1,CASSFSRNTEAFF
TRBD1,TRBV5-4,TRBJ2-5,CASSWGQGVISETQYF
-,TRBV7-2,TRBJ1-1,CASSQRHGANTEAFF
-,TRBV7-2,TRBJ1-5,CASSYIIGGGNQPQHF
TRBD1,TRBV18,TRBJ1-6,CASSVSAGTGVRNSPLHF
-,TRBV10-1,TRBJ2-3,CASNRDDTDTQYF